The 16 T cell receptor beta chains below were found in one sample sequenced in a study of radiotherapy plus CTLA-4 blockade in lung cancer. Sequencing was performed with immunoSEQ multiplex PCR; in TCRdb, only in-frame clones are kept and a portion is missing. The sample carries about 25,000 clones, 65% to 85% recorded once. Sample: peripheral blood, taken from a patient treated with radiotherapy plus ipilimumab. The receptor source for this set is a human donor with non-small cell lung cancer who had stable disease on radiotherapy plus ipilimumab.

The V call is TRBV4-1, the J call TRBJ2-5; 13 bases match TRBD2. The DNA matches TRBJ2-7 better at its end, which makes the J call doubtful. This CDR3 is 17 amino acids long. Germline-derived CDR1 and CDR2 are MGHRA and YSYEKL. CDR3 protein: CASSRGLAGDITYEQYF. CDR3 coding DNA: TGCGCCAGCAGCCGAGGACTAGCGGGAGATATTACCTACGAGCAGTACTTC.

V is TRBV29-1 and J is TRBJ2-1, with a tentative D call TRBD1 (6 bases). Germline values: CDR1 SQVTM, CDR2 ANQGSEA. The CDR3 length is 13 residues. Trimming left V 6 bases short and J 8 bases short, with 17 bases between. CDR3 in DNA: TGCAGCGTAGCGGACAGTCGACGGGATGAGCAGTTCTTC. This translates into CSVADSRRDEQFF.

The chain's CDR3 is CASSDPRGDRGLVEAFF. CDR3 nucleotide sequence: TGTGCCAGTAGTGACCCCCGAGGGGACAGGGGGCTGGTTGAAGCTTTCTTT. The chain has TRBV19 and TRBJ1-1, with 12 bases aligning to TRBD1. CDR1 LNHDA and CDR2 SQIVND come from the germline V gene (reference sequence). V lost 5 bases, J lost 7 bases, and 14 bases stayed unmatched. This CDR3 is 17 amino acids long. The full variable domain, with the rest looked up from reference TRBV19 and TRBJ1-1, is DGGITQSPKYLFRKEGQNVTLSCEQNLNHDAMYWYRQDPGQGLRLIYYSQIVNDFQKGDIAEGYSVSREKKESFPLTVTSAQKNPTAFYLCASSDPRGDRGLVEAFFGQGTRLTVV.

This chain connects TRBV28 to TRBJ2-7; D is undetermined. Trimming took off 6 bases at V and 3 bases at J, with 6 bases between the two ends. The V gene's germline CDR1 is MDHEN and CDR2 SYDVKM. The CDR3 covers 11 residues. The CDR3 bases are TGTGCCAGCAGGCAGGACTACGAGCAGTACTTC. Amino acids: CASRQDYEQYF.

The V gene is TRBV7-8, the J gene TRBJ1-1; D may be TRBD1 (5 bases). This CDR3 region has 17 residues. The V end was cut by 1 base, the J end by 0 bases, with 15 bases between. Germline values: CDR1 SGHVS, CDR2 FQNEAQ. Here the CDR3 DNA reads TGTGCCAGCAGCTTAGTAGGGGCGACAACTATGAACACTGAAGCTTTCTTT. The encoded protein is CASSLVGATTMNTEAFF.

The V call is TRBV25-1, the J call TRBJ2-1; 7 bases fit TRBD1. Germline trimming cut 1 base from V and 8 bases from J; bases unmatched to any gene: 11. From germline, CDR1 is MGHDK and CDR2 SYGVNS. This CDR3 is built from 16 residues. CDR3 in DNA: TGTGCCAGCAGTGAATCCGGGACAGTTCGCTCGCATGAGCAGTTCTTC. This gives the protein CASSESGTVRSHEQFF. The entire variable domain, with the rest obtained from reference TRBV25-1 and TRBJ2-1, is as follows: EADIYQTPRYLVIGTGKKITLECSQTMGHDKMYWYQQDPGMELHLIHYSYGVNSTEKGDLSSESTVSRIRTEHFPLTLESARPSHTSQYLCASSESGTVRSHEQFFGPGTRLTVL.

The rearrangement uses TRBV10-1 and TRBJ2-1; TRBD2 matches at 9 bases. With 3 bases clipped from V and 8 bases from J, the junction kept 5 bases outside the gene matches. Germline CDR1 and CDR2: WNHNN and SYGVQD (reference sequence). The CDR3 totals 14 residues. CDR3 nucleotides: TGCGCCAGCAGTGAAGGCGGGAGGGCGGATGAGCAGTTCTTC. Its translation is CASSEGGRADEQFF.

The V call is TRBV5-1, the J call TRBJ2-7, with TRBD1 matching 12 bases. With 4 bases clipped from V and 7 bases from J, the junction kept 9 bases outside the gene matches. CDR1 and CDR2 (germline): SGHRS, YFSETQ. CDR3 length: 15 residues. The CDR3 loop is CASSPEGQGAREQYF. DNA of the CDR3: TGCGCCAGCAGCCCAGAGGGACAGGGGGCGCGGGAGCAGTACTTC.

The rearrangement links TRBV4-2 to TRBJ2-7; TRBD2 aligns across 8 bases. The CDR3 totals 13 residues. V lost 5 bases, J lost 6 bases, and 6 bases stayed unmatched. Germline V gene sequence: CDR1 LGHNA, CDR2 YNFKEQ. The CDR3 DNA reads TGTGCCAGCAGCGAGCGACTAGCGACCGAGCAGTACTTC. Protein product: CASSERLATEQYF.

The CDR3, as DNA: TGCAGCGTCCCCGGACCTGCTGAAGCTTTCTTT. This gives the protein CSVPGPAEAFF. This rearrangement joins TRBV29-1 to TRBJ1-1; unclear D gene. CDR3 length equals 11 residues. Germline V CDR1 and CDR2: SQVTM, ANQGSEA. Between the trimmed V and J ends, which lost 6 bases and 6 bases, there was a span of 11 bases.

The rearrangement links TRBV5-1 to TRBJ1-4, with D possibly matching TRBD1 (6 bases). CDR1 is SGHRS, CDR2 YFSETQ, per germline. Trimming cost V 1 base and J 7 bases, with 11 bases left between them. The CDR3 extends over 14 amino acids. Here the CDR3 DNA reads TGCGCCAGCAGCTTGTTCGGGGGGCGTGAAAAACTGTTTTTT. Its translation is CASSLFGGREKLFF.

The rearrangement joins TRBV7-9 to TRBJ1-2; D unclear. V gave up 2 bases and J gave up 4 bases, with 8 bases separating them. Germline CDR1 reads SEHNR; CDR2 reads FQNEAQ (reference sequence). This CDR3 comprises 13 residues. CDR3 nucleotides: TGTGCCAGCAGCTTAACAGACCGCTATGGCTACACCTTC. This codes for CASSLTDRYGYTF. Full variable domain (remainder filled in from reference TRBV7-9 and TRBJ1-2): DTGVSQNPRHKITKRGQNVTFRCDPISEHNRLYWYRQTLGQGPEFLTYFQNEAQLEKSRLLSDRFSAERPKGSFSTLEIQRTEQGDSAMYLCASSLTDRYGYTFGSGTRLTVV.

As regards this clone: The junction differs from germline at one of its ends, possibly a read error. J is TRBJ2-5 and V is TRBV5-1; 9 bases agree with TRBD1. The V gene's germline CDR1 is SGHRS and CDR2 YFSETQ. The CDR3 has 16 amino acids. The CDR3 sequence is CANSSTGQGAQETQYF. The CDR3 nucleotides read TGCGCCAACAGCTCGACGGGACAGGGAGCGCAAGAGACCCAGTACTTC.

V is TRBV7-3 and J is TRBJ2-1; the match to TRBD2 covers 14 bases. Germline CDR1 SGHTA, CDR2 FQGTGA. There are 17 residues in the CDR3. V lost 5 bases to trimming and J lost 9 bases; unmatched junction nucleotides: 12. CDR3 nucleotide sequence: TGTGCCAGCAGCCCCGGGACTAGCGGGAGCTTGCCGGGTGAGCAGTTCTTC. Encoded protein: CASSPGTSGSLPGEQFF.

Only a few counts were recorded for this clone. V gene TRBV19 combines with J gene TRBJ2-3; possibly TRBD2 for D (7 bases). V was pared by 5 bases and J by 1 base, with 13 bases between. The CDR3 consists of 15 residues. CDR1 is LNHDA, CDR2 SQIVND, per germline (reference sequence). The CDR3 sequence is CASSGGGGRTDTQYF. In nucleotides, the CDR3 is TGTGCCAGTAGTGGGGGCGGGGGTCGCACAGATACGCAGTATTTT.

This chain uses TRBV6-5 with TRBJ2-5; tentative D call: TRBD1 (5 bases). Trimming left V 5 bases short and J 0 bases short, with 10 bases between. Germline assignment: CDR1 MNHEY and CDR2 SVGAGI. The CDR3 runs to 14 residues. CDR3 nucleotides: TGTGCCAGCAGTAGAGGACAAAACCAAGAGACCCAGTACTTC. Translation: CASSRGQNQETQYF.